This T cell receptor beta chain was recorded in a study of blood T cell repertoires in COVID-19. Libraries were prepared by immunoSEQ multiplex PCR; TCRdb keeps only in-frame clonotypes and omits some of them. The data show about 240,000 clones, approximately 80% seen once. The CDR3 sequence is 13 residues long. The germline CDR1 and CDR2 sequences are MNHNS and SASEGT. J was trimmed by 3 bases and V by 8 bases; bases with no gene match: 6. The rearrangement links TRBV6-1 to TRBJ2-5; 7 bases map to TRBD1. The source material was peripheral blood. The receptor was derived from a woman of 80 years or more with acute or convalescent COVID-19. CDR3 nucleotide sequence: TGTGCCAGCCGGGGACAGAACAAAGAGACCCAGTACTTC. Encoded protein: CASRGQNKETQYF.